Below are 6 T cell receptor beta chains sequenced from a single sample in a study of T-cell memory formation after mild COVID-19 (dated by TCRdb to the early 2020s). The library was generated by 5' RACE. Sequencing used an Illumina NovaSeq 6000. The public reads were reanalyzed by TCRdb: fastp trimming at Q25, MiXCR alignment, in-frame beta chains only. Rows are combined by CDR3 protein, so each entry shows the most common genes and DNA. The sample table shows under 350,000 distinct CDR3 sequences, and roughly 17% are seen once. The ten largest clones add up to about a fifth of the sample. Sequencing was carried out using PBMCs or a T cell subset sorted from them (not recorded which). The receptors stem from a man aged 18 to 29 who had mild COVID-19 (a few samples of this study predate the infection). The sample titles of this study are shuffled in the database, so cell type and time point are left out; the donor was told from shared clones.

This clonotype has more than one count but fewer than ten. This chain uses TRBV7-3 with TRBJ2-1; 8 bases match TRBD1. Per germline, CDR1 SGHTA and CDR2 FQGTGA. The CDR3 is 16 residues long. After removal of 5 bases from V and 6 bases from J, the junction contained 12 bases not matched to a gene. CDR3 DNA: TGTGCCAGCAGCCAACAGGGGGGCTCGTTCGTCAATGAGCAGTTCTTC. Encoded protein: CASSQQGGSFVNEQFF.

CDR3 DNA sequence: TGTGCCAGCATGTACGGGAACACTGAAGCTTTCTTT. Residues: CASMYGNTEAFF. The gene calls are TRBV12-3 or TRBV12-4 and TRBJ1-1; D is unresolved. There are 12 residues in the CDR3. The V end lost 7 bases, the J end lost 1 base, and 7 bases lay between the germline ends.

The chain recombines TRBV20-1 with TRBJ1-4; D is undetermined. V gave up 0 bases and J gave up 4 bases, with 9 bases separating them. CDR1 is DFQATT, CDR2 SNEGSKA, per germline (reference sequence). CDR3 size: 14 residues. The CDR3 nucleotides read TGCAGTGCTAGAGATAGGACGGGTAATGAAAAACTGTTTTTT. This encodes CSARDRTGNEKLFF.

This chain joins TRBV7-9 and TRBJ2-3; tentative D call: TRBD1 (6 bases). Trimming took 5 bases from V and 1 from J, leaving 13 bases between them. Germline loops: CDR1 SEHNR, CDR2 FQNEAQ (reference sequence). The CDR3 is 15 residues long. The CDR3 DNA sequence: TGTGCCAGCAGCCACGCAGGGGCAGGCACAGATACGCAGTATTTT. Residues: CASSHAGAGTDTQYF.

Only a few counts were recorded for this clonotype. The chain links TRBV7-8 to TRBJ2-1; 7 bases are shared with TRBD2. This CDR3 spans 16 amino acids. V lost 0 bases, J lost 5 bases, and 7 bases stayed unmatched. Germline CDR1 SGHVS, CDR2 FQNEAQ. As DNA, the CDR3 is TGTGCCAGCAGCTTAGCCGGGTTAGCGGGCCACAATGAGCAGTTCTTC. It encodes CASSLAGLAGHNEQFF.

The chain is built from TRBV6-5 and TRBJ1-5, with TRBD1 identical over 7 bases. Germline values: CDR1 MNHEY, CDR2 SVGAGI. V dropped 6 bases and J dropped 1; count of bases not matched to a gene: 6. The CDR3 loop spans 15 amino acids. CDR3 nucleotide sequence: TGTGCCAGCAGACCATCACAGGGGAGCAATCAGCCCCAGCATTTT. This gives the protein CASRPSQGSNQPQHF.